This entry is about one T cell receptor beta chain. TCRdb reprocessed the 5' RACE reads via MiXCR and lists one record per CDR3 protein. The table records about 100,000 distinct CDR3 sequences, 11% of them present only once. From germline, CDR1 is LGHNT and CDR2 FRNRAP. V lost 3 bases and J lost 1, with 7 bases in between. The CDR3 is 14 amino acids. This sample is drawn from a study of early T cells in non-severe SARS-CoV-2 infection. Sequences were obtained from whole blood. The J gene is TRBJ2-1, the V gene TRBV12-5, with a possible D match to TRBD2 (5 bases). The clonotype originates from an adult who was a healthcare worker with PCR-confirmed SARS-CoV-2 infection or an uninfected control (not recorded which). The CDR3 sequence: CASGFGGSYNEQFF. In nucleotides, the CDR3 is TGTGCTAGTGGTTTCGGCGGGTCCTACAATGAGCAGTTCTTC.